This T cell receptor (beta chain) is drawn from a study of CD8 T cells in ankylosing spondylitis. Study-wide results and caveats: Significant enrichment of disease-linked clones was reportedly seen in matched ankylosing spondylitis synovial fluid. One TCR beta motif, made up of seven to nine highly homologous variants, appeared characteristic of ankylosing spondylitis blood.

TCRdb fed the 5' RACE reads into MiXCR, producing one record per CDR3 protein. In the table there are 250,000 to 400,000 distinct CDR3 sequences, around 10% of which are singletons. This CDR3 contains 17 residues. V lost 4 bases and J lost 5, with 21 bases in between. The germline V gene has CDR1 SEHNR and CDR2 FQNEAQ (reference sequence). This clonotype was counted ten times or more. Its antigen is currently unknown. The sequence derives from a female donor with ankylosing spondylitis or in good health (not recorded which). The material sequenced was blood, either unsorted or a sorted T cell fraction (not recorded which). J is TRBJ2-4 and V is TRBV7-9; maybe TRBD1 (6 bases). The CDR3 sequence: CASSSLERDTTENIQYF. The CDR3, as DNA: TGTGCCAGCAGCTCCCTGGAGAGGGACACAACCGAAAACATTCAGTACTTC.